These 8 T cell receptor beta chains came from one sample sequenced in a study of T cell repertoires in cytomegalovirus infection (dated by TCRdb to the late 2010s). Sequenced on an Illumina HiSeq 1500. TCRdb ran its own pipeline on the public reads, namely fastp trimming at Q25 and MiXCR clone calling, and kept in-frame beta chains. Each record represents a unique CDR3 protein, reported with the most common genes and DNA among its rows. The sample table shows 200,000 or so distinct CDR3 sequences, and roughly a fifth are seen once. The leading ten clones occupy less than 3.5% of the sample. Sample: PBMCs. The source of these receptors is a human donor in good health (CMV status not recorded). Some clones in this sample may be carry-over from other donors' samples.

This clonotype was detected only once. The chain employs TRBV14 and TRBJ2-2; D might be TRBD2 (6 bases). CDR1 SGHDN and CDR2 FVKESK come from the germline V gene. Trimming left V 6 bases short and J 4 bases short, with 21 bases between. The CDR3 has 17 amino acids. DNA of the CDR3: TGTGCCAGCAGTCCCCTCGGCGGGAAGGATTTCACCGGGGAGCTGTTTTTT. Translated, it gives CASSPLGGKDFTGELFF.

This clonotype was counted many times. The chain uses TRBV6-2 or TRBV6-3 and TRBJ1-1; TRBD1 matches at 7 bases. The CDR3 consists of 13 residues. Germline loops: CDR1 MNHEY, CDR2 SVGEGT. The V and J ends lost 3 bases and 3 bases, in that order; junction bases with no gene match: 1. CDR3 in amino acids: CASSYGTDTEAFF. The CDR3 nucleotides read TGTGCCAGCAGTTATGGGACAGACACTGAAGCTTTCTTT.

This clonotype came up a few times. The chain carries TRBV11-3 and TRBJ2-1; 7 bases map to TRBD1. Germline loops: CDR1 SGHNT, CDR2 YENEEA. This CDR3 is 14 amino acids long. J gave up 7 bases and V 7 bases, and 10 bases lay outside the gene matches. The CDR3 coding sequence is TGTGCCAGCACCCCGAAGGGGGCAGGAAATGAGCAGTTCTTC. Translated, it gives CASTPKGAGNEQFF.

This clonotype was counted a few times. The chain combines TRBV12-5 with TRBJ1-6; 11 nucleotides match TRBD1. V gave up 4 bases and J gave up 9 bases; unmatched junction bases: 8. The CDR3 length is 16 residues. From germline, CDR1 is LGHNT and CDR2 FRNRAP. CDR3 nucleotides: TGTGCTAGTGGTTCGCGTACCGGGACAGGGGGTTCACCCCTCCACTTT. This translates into CASGSRTGTGGSPLHF.

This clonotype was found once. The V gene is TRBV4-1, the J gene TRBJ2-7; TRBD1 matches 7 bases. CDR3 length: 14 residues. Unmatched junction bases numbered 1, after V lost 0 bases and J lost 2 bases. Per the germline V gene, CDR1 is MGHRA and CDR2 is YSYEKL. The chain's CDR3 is CASSQDGTAYEQYF. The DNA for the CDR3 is TGCGCCAGCAGCCAAGACGGGACAGCCTACGAGCAGTACTTC.

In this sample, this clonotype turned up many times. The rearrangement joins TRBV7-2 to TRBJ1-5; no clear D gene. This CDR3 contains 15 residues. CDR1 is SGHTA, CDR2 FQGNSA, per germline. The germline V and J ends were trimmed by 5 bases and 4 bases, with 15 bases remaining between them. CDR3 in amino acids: CASSRDGGGNQPQHF. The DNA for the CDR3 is TGTGCCAGCAGCCGCGACGGAGGAGGGAATCAGCCCCAGCATTTT. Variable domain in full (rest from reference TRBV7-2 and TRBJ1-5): GAGVSQSPSNKVTEKGKDVELRCDPISGHTALYWYRQSLGQGLEFLIYFQGNSAPDKSGLPSDRFSAERTGGSVSTLTIQRTQQEDSAVYLCASSRDGGGNQPQHFGDGTRLSIL.

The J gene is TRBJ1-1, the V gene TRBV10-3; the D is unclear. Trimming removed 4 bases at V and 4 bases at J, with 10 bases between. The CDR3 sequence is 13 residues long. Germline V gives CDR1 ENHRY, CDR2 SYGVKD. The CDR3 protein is CAISVAEGTEAFF. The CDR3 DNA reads TGTGCCATCAGTGTTGCAGAAGGCACTGAAGCTTTCTTT.

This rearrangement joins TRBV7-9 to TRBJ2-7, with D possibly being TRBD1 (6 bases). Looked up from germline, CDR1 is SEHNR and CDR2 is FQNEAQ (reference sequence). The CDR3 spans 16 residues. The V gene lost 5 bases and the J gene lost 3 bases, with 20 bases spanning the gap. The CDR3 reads CASSDFDRSANYEQYF. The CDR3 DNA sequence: TGTGCCAGCAGCGACTTCGACAGGTCCGCGAACTACGAGCAGTACTTC.